Presented here are 18 T cell receptor beta chains from one specimen sequenced in a study of T-cell reconstitution after alpha-beta-depleted transplantation in children. Unique molecular identifiers were used in preparing the TCRbeta library. TCRdb re-called the PCR reads through MiXCR, storing one row per CDR3 protein. The data show just under 350,000 distinct CDR3 sequences, around 15% seen once. The material sequenced was PBMCs, mostly from graft donor cells, taken 360 days after TCRalphabeta/CD19-depleted stem cell transplant. Receptor source: a male patient aged 2-9 years who had a stem cell transplant for acute lymphoblastic leukemia, so the T cells may come from the graft donor.

This clonotype was seen at least ten times. This chain connects TRBV5-1 to TRBJ1-1; D possibly corresponds to TRBD1 (5 bases). This CDR3 has 14 residues. The V end lost 0 bases, the J end lost 2 bases, and 8 bases lay between the germline ends. Germline V lookup: CDR1 SGHRS, CDR2 YFSETQ. The CDR3: CASSLGGGNTEAFF. The CDR3 DNA reads as TGCGCCAGCAGCTTGGGGGGCGGTAACACTGAAGCTTTCTTT. Together with reference TRBV5-1 and TRBJ1-1, the CDR3 gives the full variable domain: KAGVTQTPRYLIKTRGQQVTLSCSPISGHRSVSWYQQTPGQGLQFLFEYFSETQRNKGNFPGRFSGRQFSNSRSEMNVSTLELGDSALYLCASSLGGGNTEAFFGQGTRLTVV.

The chain links TRBV9 to TRBJ2-1; TRBD2 aligns across 10 bases. The CDR3 contains 15 residues. Unmatched junction bases numbered 7, after V lost 0 bases and J lost 10 bases. Germline V gene data show CDR1 as SGDLS and CDR2 as YYNGEE. In DNA, the CDR3 is TGTGCCAGCAGCGTAGGAAGTAGCGGGAGGCACGAGCAGTTCTTC. Its translation: CASSVGSSGRHEQFF.

This chain connects TRBV5-1 to TRBJ1-1; possible D gene TRBD1, 6 bases. CDR1 and CDR2 (germline): SGHRS, YFSETQ. This CDR3 is built from 14 residues. The V end lost 3 bases, the J end lost 1 base, and 10 bases lay between the germline ends. CDR3 region: CASSWGHQNTEAFF. The DNA of the CDR3 is TGCGCCAGCAGCTGGGGACACCAGAACACTGAAGCTTTCTTT.

This clonotype was counted at least ten times. V and J are TRBV10-3 and TRBJ2-3; TRBD2 agrees at 8 bases. Germline V gene data show CDR1 as ENHRY and CDR2 as SYGVKD. With V trimmed by 7 bases and J by 4 bases, 7 bases remained unmatched. This CDR3 is built from 14 residues. The CDR3 DNA follows: TGTGCCATCACCCCGGGACTAGGGGCAGATACGCAGTATTTT. Protein product: CAITPGLGADTQYF.

This chain connects TRBV6-5 to TRBJ1-5; D call uncertain. Between the trimmed V and J ends, which lost 3 bases and 0 bases, there was a span of 9 bases. CDR3 size: 15 residues. CDR1 and CDR2 from the germline V gene are MNHEY and SVGAGI. In DNA, the CDR3 is TGTGCCAGCAGTTATGAGGCCTATAGCAATCAGCCCCAGCATTTT. This translates into CASSYEAYSNQPQHF.

The rearrangement joins TRBV29-1 to TRBJ2-1, with TRBD2 identical over 7 bases. The CDR3 contains 14 residues. Germline trimming cut 4 bases from V and 7 bases from J; bases unmatched to any gene: 10. From germline, CDR1 is SQVTM and CDR2 ANQGSEA. The CDR3, as DNA: TGCAGCGTTGGCGGGAGTGTGCGGGGTAATGAGCAGTTCTTC. Its protein is CSVGGSVRGNEQFF.

Many counts were recorded for this clonotype. V gene TRBV28 combines with J gene TRBJ2-7; TRBD2 matches at 11 bases. The CDR3 length is 16 residues. Germline-derived CDR1 and CDR2 are MDHEN and SYDVKM. V lost 5 bases, J lost 0 bases, and 6 bases stayed unmatched. The CDR3 loop is CASSSLTSGGSYEQYF. In nucleotides, the CDR3 is TGTGCCAGCAGTAGCCTCACTAGCGGGGGCTCCTACGAGCAGTACTTC.

V and J are TRBV30 and TRBJ2-1; unclear D gene. This CDR3 has 10 residues. CDR1 and CDR2 from the germline V gene are GTSNPN and SVGIG (reference sequence). Trimming took 5 bases from V and 5 from J, leaving 4 bases between them. As DNA, the CDR3 is TGTGCCTGGGGAAACAATGAGCAGTTCTTC. It specifies CAWGNNEQFF.

This clonotype was seen a handful of times. This chain joins TRBV10-3 and TRBJ2-7; D call uncertain. The V gene's germline CDR1 is ENHRY and CDR2 SYGVKD. Trimming shortened V by 3 bases and J by 2 bases, and 5 bases separated the two germline ends. The CDR3 is 12 residues long. The CDR3 is CAISEKAYEQYF. The CDR3 DNA reads TGTGCCATCAGTGAAAAGGCCTACGAGCAGTACTTC.

This clonotype was counted only a few times. The chain uses TRBV5-1 and TRBJ2-7, with 7 bases identical to TRBD2. V was clipped by 2 bases and J by 6 bases; unmatched bases: 8. This CDR3 is built from 14 residues. The germline V gene encodes CDR1 SGHRS and CDR2 YFSETQ. The CDR3 DNA sequence: TGCGCCAGCAGCTTATACGGACTAGAAGGCGAGCAGTACTTC. It translates to CASSLYGLEGEQYF.

The chain links TRBV12-3 or TRBV12-4 to TRBJ1-1, with a possible D match to TRBD1 (5 bases). The ends were cut back, 7 bases at V and 0 bases at J, with 18 bases in the middle. The CDR3 consists of 16 residues. The CDR3 nucleotides read TGTGCCAGCACCGTTTCGGGGGGACGGTTGAACACTGAAGCTTTCTTT. Its translation: CASTVSGGRLNTEAFF.

This clonotype was seen at least ten times. The rearrangement links TRBV28 to TRBJ1-1; perhaps TRBD1 as D (5 bases). Trimming removed 8 bases at V and 1 base at J, with 20 bases between. Per germline, CDR1 MDHEN and CDR2 SYDVKM. CDR3 size: 16 residues. The CDR3 protein is CASRINPGMGNTEAFF. CDR3 sequence (DNA): TGTGCCAGCCGGATAAACCCAGGGATGGGGAACACTGAAGCTTTCTTT.

In this sample, this clonotype turned up many times. The V gene is TRBV12-3 or TRBV12-4, the J gene TRBJ2-5, with 7 bases fitting TRBD1. V dropped 4 bases and J dropped 4; count of bases not matched to a gene: 6. The CDR3 contains 14 residues. The CDR3 region has the DNA TGTGCCAGCAGTTCGCCGACAGGGAGAGAGACCCAGTACTTC. Its protein product is CASSSPTGRETQYF.

The rearrangement joins TRBV5-1 to TRBJ2-7; 8 nucleotides align to TRBD2. The junction had 11 bases not matched to a gene; V was cut back by 7 bases and J by 2 bases. Germline V lookup: CDR1 SGHRS, CDR2 YFSETQ. This CDR3 is 15 amino acids long. The CDR3 sequence is CASGGPSGPTYEQYF. The CDR3 DNA follows: TGCGCCAGCGGGGGACCTAGCGGGCCTACCTACGAGCAGTACTTC. The variable domain in full, completed from reference TRBV5-1 and TRBJ2-7, reads KAGVTQTPRYLIKTRGQQVTLSCSPISGHRSVSWYQQTPGQGLQFLFEYFSETQRNKGNFPGRFSGRQFSNSRSEMNVSTLELGDSALYLCASGGPSGPTYEQYFGPGTRLTVT.

This clonotype turned up a few times. This rearrangement joins TRBV5-1 to TRBJ2-7, with 9 bases that match TRBD2. This CDR3 comprises 16 residues. The trim removed 4 bases at V and 4 bases at J, leaving 12 bases unmatched. Germline V gene lookup returns CDR1 SGHRS and CDR2 YFSETQ. CDR3 amino acids: CASSKILAGALYEQYF. Here the CDR3 DNA reads TGCGCCAGCAGCAAAATATTAGCGGGAGCGCTATACGAGCAGTACTTC.

V gene TRBV29-1 combines with J gene TRBJ1-5; unclear D gene. V gave up 2 bases and J gave up 0 bases, with 5 bases separating them. Germline V CDR1 and CDR2: SQVTM, ANQGSEA. The CDR3 is made up of 13 amino acids. The CDR3, as DNA: TGCAGCGTTGAAACAGCTAGCAATCAGCCCCAGCATTTT. It translates to CSVETASNQPQHF. Together with reference TRBV29-1 and TRBJ1-5, the CDR3 gives the full variable domain: SAVISQKPSRDICQRGTSLTIQCQVDSQVTMMFWYRQQPGQSLTLIATANQGSEATYESGFVIDKFPISRPNLTFSTLTVSNMSPEDSSIYLCSVETASNQPQHFGDGTRLSIL.

The rearrangement joins TRBV6-2 or TRBV6-3 to TRBJ2-3, with D uncertain. From germline, CDR1 is MNHEY and CDR2 SVGEGT. V lost 9 bases and J 3 bases, leaving 13 bases between the germline ends. The CDR3 totals 13 residues. The CDR3, as DNA: TGTGCCAGTCGGTCTCCTGGGACAGATACGCAGTATTTT. Its protein product is CASRSPGTDTQYF.

This clonotype turned up a few times. This chain joins TRBV2 and TRBJ2-1; D possibly corresponds to TRBD1 (6 bases). Trimming removed 6 bases at V and 0 bases at J, with 15 bases between. Germline V gene lookup returns CDR1 SNHLY and CDR2 FYNNEI. This CDR3 has 16 amino acids. This CDR3 is CASRDPRGDSYNEQFF. CDR3 DNA sequence: TGTGCCAGCAGGGACCCCAGGGGTGACTCCTACAATGAGCAGTTCTTC.